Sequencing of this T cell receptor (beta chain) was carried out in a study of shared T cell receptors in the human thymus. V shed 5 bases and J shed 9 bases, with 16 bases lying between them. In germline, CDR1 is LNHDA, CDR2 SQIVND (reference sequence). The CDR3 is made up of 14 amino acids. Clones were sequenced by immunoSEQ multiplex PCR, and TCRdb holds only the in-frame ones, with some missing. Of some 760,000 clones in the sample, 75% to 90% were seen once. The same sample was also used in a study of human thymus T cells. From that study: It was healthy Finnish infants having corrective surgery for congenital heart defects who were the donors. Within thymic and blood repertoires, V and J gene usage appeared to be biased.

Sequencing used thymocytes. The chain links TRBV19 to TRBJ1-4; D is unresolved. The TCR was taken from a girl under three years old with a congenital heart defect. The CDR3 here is CASSPLSGLKKLFF. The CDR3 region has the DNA TGTGCCAGTAGTCCTCTTTCTGGCCTCAAAAAACTGTTTTTT. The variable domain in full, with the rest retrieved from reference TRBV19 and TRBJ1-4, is DGGITQSPKYLFRKEGQNVTLSCEQNLNHDAMYWYRQDPGQGLRLIYYSQIVNDFQKGDIAEGYSVSREKKESFPLTVTSAQKNPTAFYLCASSPLSGLKKLFFGSGTQLSVL.